The next 15 T cell receptor beta chains were all read from a single sample in a study of T cells after yellow fever vaccination. TCRdb passed the 5' RACE reads through MiXCR, listing each CDR3 protein once. The sample contains 300,000 to 350,000 distinct CDR3 sequences, about 4% of which appear only once. The sample was PBMCs, taken 5 days after the yellow fever booster vaccination. These receptors all stem from a man between 18 and 29 years old who received the YFV17D yellow fever vaccine.

This clonotype was observed at least ten times. The rearrangement joins TRBV7-9 to TRBJ2-1, with 7 bases that match TRBD2. The V segment lost 2 bases and the J segment 2 bases; nucleotides outside the gene matches: 3. The CDR3 has 15 residues. Germline V lookup: CDR1 SEHNR, CDR2 FQNEAQ (reference sequence). The CDR3 DNA sequence: TGTGCCAGCAGCTTATTCGCGGGGGCCTACAATGAGCAGTTCTTC. Translation: CASSLFAGAYNEQFF.

The table lists this clonotype with a few counts. The chain links TRBV5-1 to TRBJ2-3; D is unresolved. Trimming took 4 bases from V and 2 from J, leaving 14 bases between them. This CDR3 region has 15 residues. Germline V gene lookup returns CDR1 SGHRS and CDR2 YFSETQ. In DNA form, the CDR3 reads TGCGCCAGCAGCCTCCTAGGTGGAGACACAGATACGCAGTATTTT. Translating it yields CASSLLGGDTDTQYF.

This sequence joins TRBV7-2 and TRBJ2-3, with D possibly being TRBD2 (5 bases). Looked up from germline, CDR1 is SGHTA and CDR2 is FQGNSA. V lost 6 bases and J 1 base, leaving 5 bases between the germline ends. This CDR3 region has 12 residues. The CDR3 reads CASREGTDTQYF. In DNA, the CDR3 is TGTGCCAGCAGGGAGGGCACAGATACGCAGTATTTT.

This clonotype has just a few counts. The chain couples TRBV29-1 to TRBJ1-5; D uncertain. V lost 1 base to trimming and J lost 7 bases, with 17 bases between them. Germline-derived CDR1 and CDR2 are SQVTM and ANQGSEA. The CDR3 has 15 residues. CDR3 nucleotides: TGCAGCGTTGAAGTGGGTCCGACCGCGGGCCAGCCCCAGCATTTT. Protein: CSVEVGPTAGQPQHF.

Only a few counts were recorded for this clonotype. The chain carries TRBV25-1 and TRBJ2-5; D is undetermined. CDR3 size: 11 residues. The germline V gene has CDR1 MGHDK and CDR2 SYGVNS. The germline V and J ends were trimmed by 6 bases and 8 bases, with 10 bases remaining between them. In DNA form, the CDR3 reads TGTGCCAGCAGCGCTAAGAGAACCCAGTACTTC. This codes for CASSAKRTQYF.

This clonotype was observed a handful of times. The chain combines TRBV5-5 with TRBJ1-4, with D uncertain. CDR3 length equals 14 residues. The V end lost 4 bases, the J end lost 5 bases, and 12 bases lay between the germline ends. CDR1 is SGHKS and CDR2 is YYEKEE in the germline V gene (reference sequence). The CDR3 sequence is CASSRSGTNEKLFF. The CDR3 nucleotides are TGTGCCAGCAGCCGATCCGGTACAAATGAAAAACTGTTTTTT.

The chain is built from TRBV6-2 or TRBV6-3 and TRBJ2-3; the match to TRBD2 covers 8 bases. Trimming cost V 0 bases and J 2 bases; bases outside gene matches: 1. The length of the CDR3 is 15 residues. The germline CDR1 and CDR2 sequences are MNHEY and SVGEGT. The DNA for the CDR3 is TGTGCCAGCAGTTACTCAGCGGGGGACACAGATACGCAGTATTTT. This translates into CASSYSAGDTDTQYF.

This clonotype was counted many times. The chain employs TRBV12-3 or TRBV12-4 and TRBJ2-1, with D possibly TRBD2 on 7 matching bases. The CDR3 spans 16 residues. Between the trimmed V and J ends, which lost 5 bases and 7 bases, there was a span of 21 bases. The CDR3 DNA reads as TGTGCCAGCAGTCCCTTCGGCGGGGGACAAGGAAATGAGCAGTTCTTC. This sequence encodes CASSPFGGGQGNEQFF.

This sequence joins TRBV11-2 and TRBJ2-1; D is undetermined. CDR3 length equals 13 residues. Trimming took 5 bases from V and 8 from J, leaving 13 bases between them. Germline V gives CDR1 SGHAT, CDR2 FQNNGV. CDR3 nucleotides: TGTGCCAGCAGCGCGCTAGAAAGCTATGAGCAGTTCTTC. The encoded protein is CASSALESYEQFF.

The genes are TRBV20-1 and TRBJ1-2; maybe TRBD1 (5 bases). The CDR3 extends over 12 amino acids. CDR1 DFQATT and CDR2 SNEGSKA come from the germline V gene (reference sequence). Trimming cost V 6 bases and J 4 bases, with 12 bases left between them. As DNA, the CDR3 is TGCAGTGCCTCGGGGCAGATCTATGGCTACACCTTC. It translates to CSASGQIYGYTF.

This chain links TRBV15 with TRBJ2-1; D may be TRBD1 or TRBD2 (5 bases each). This CDR3 is built from 14 residues. The V gene lost 4 bases and the J gene lost 14 bases, with 21 bases spanning the gap. Germline V gene sequence: CDR1 LNHNV, CDR2 YYDKDF (reference sequence). The CDR3 region has the DNA TGTGCCACCAGCATCGGTTCCCTGGGGGTGGAGAAGTTCTTC. Residues: CATSIGSLGVEKFF.

This clonotype was observed a handful of times. This chain links TRBV5-4 with TRBJ1-4; 8 bases match TRBD1. CDR1 is SGHNT, CDR2 YYREEE, per germline (reference sequence). V was pared by 2 bases and J by 0 bases, with 6 bases of the junction left unmatched. The CDR3 has 17 residues. The CDR3 sequence is CASSFRQGPATNEKLFF. The CDR3 nucleotides are TGTGCCAGCAGCTTCCGACAGGGGCCTGCAACTAATGAAAAACTGTTTTTT.

A few counts support this clonotype. This rearrangement joins TRBV7-6 to TRBJ2-7; maybe TRBD1 (6 bases). Per germline, CDR1 SGHVS and CDR2 FNYEAQ. The CDR3 has 15 residues. V lost 4 bases to trimming and J lost 4 bases, with 17 bases between them. In nucleotides, the CDR3 is TGTGCCAGCAGCTCCCTAACAGGGATGGGGTACGAGCAGTACTTC. It translates to CASSSLTGMGYEQYF.

Ten or more counts support this clonotype. The V and J genes are TRBV2 and TRBJ2-1; possible D gene TRBD2, 7 bases. The germline CDR1 and CDR2 sequences are SNHLY and FYNNEI. The V end lost 7 bases, the J end lost 8 bases, and 12 bases lay between the germline ends. There are 12 residues in the CDR3. The CDR3 DNA sequence: TGTGCCAGCAAGGGGGAGGGCGATGAGCAGTTCTTC. This codes for CASKGEGDEQFF.

This clonotype has a count of ten or more. DNA of the CDR3: TGCGCCAGCAGCACAACAGCATACGAGCAGTACTTC. Amino acids: CASSTTAYEQYF. This chain links TRBV5-1 with TRBJ2-7; no firm D call. The CDR3 has 12 residues. Trimming pared 4 bases from V and 4 bases from J, leaving 9 bases between. CDR1 and CDR2 (germline): SGHRS, YFSETQ. The full variable domain, its missing parts supplied by reference TRBV5-1 and TRBJ2-7, is KAGVTQTPRYLIKTRGQQVTLSCSPISGHRSVSWYQQTPGQGLQFLFEYFSETQRNKGNFPGRFSGRQFSNSRSEMNVSTLELGDSALYLCASSTTAYEQYFGPGTRLTVT.